This T cell receptor (beta chain) is drawn from a study of post-analysis software for immune sequencing data. Study-wide results and limits: By F measure, strong co-clustering occurred among samples prepared in the same batch. Controls significantly exceeded multiple sclerosis patients in normalized Chao1 diversity. There were about 5 TRBV segments more frequent in patients than controls, and TRBV5-6, TRBV5-1 and TRBV20-1 were among them.

CDR1 and CDR2 (germline): MNHEY, SVGAGI. CDR3 length: 16 amino acids. V shed 5 bases, J shed 4 bases, and the junction held 10 bases outside the gene matches. This clonotype was observed a few times. What it recognizes is unknown. The TCR beta cDNA libraries contained unique molecular identifiers. The T cell input of about 0.9 to 10 million gave about half a million cDNA molecules. TCRdb re-called the PCR reads with MiXCR, one entry per CDR3 protein. The sample lists around 500,000 distinct CDR3 sequences; 34% were seen once. The sequence came from a girl aged 2 to 17 with multiple sclerosis. J is TRBJ1-2 and V is TRBV6-5, with 10 bases matching TRBD1. The sample consisted of blood. The CDR3 DNA reads as TGTGCCAGCAGTCAATGGGGACAGGGGAGCGGCTATGGCTACACCTTC. Protein: CASSQWGQGSGYGYTF.